Presented here are 13 T cell receptor beta chains from one specimen sequenced in a study of blood T cells in healthy people across ages. It was with a sample-barcoded 5' primer and a J-beta primer mix that a second PCR of roughly 7 to 12 cycles was run. TCRdb re-called the 5' RACE reads with MiXCR, one entry per CDR3 protein. The sample has about 1.6 million distinct CDR3 sequences; about 32% are singletons. The specimen sequenced was blood. The receptors come from a woman in her twenties or thirties in good health.

As to this clonotype: One end of the junction does not line up with germline, which may come from a read error. CDR3 amino acids: CSARQGLPYEQYF. The DNA for the CDR3 is TGCAGCGCTAGACAGGGACTACCCTACGAGCAGTACTTC. The rearrangement links TRBV20-1 to TRBJ2-7; perhaps D is TRBD1 or TRBD2 (7 bases each). This CDR3 contains 13 residues. Germline V lookup: CDR1 DFQATT, CDR2 SNEGSKA (reference sequence).

This chain links TRBV9 with TRBJ2-1; 9 bases are a match to TRBD2. Per the germline V gene, CDR1 is SGDLS and CDR2 is YYNGEE. The CDR3 extends over 16 amino acids. The ends lost 2 bases at V and 3 bases at J; junction bases unmatched: 6. The CDR3 spells CASSVGGGALYNEQFF. CDR3 in DNA: TGTGCCAGCAGCGTCGGCGGGGGGGCCCTCTACAATGAGCAGTTCTTC.

The rearrangement links TRBV15 to TRBJ1-2, with 10 nucleotides matching TRBD1. This CDR3 region has 16 residues. V was clipped by 4 bases and J by 4 bases; unmatched bases: 9. Germline CDR1 LNHNV, CDR2 YYDKDF (reference sequence). This chain's CDR3 is CATSTTGTGAFYGYTF. CDR3 nucleotide sequence: TGTGCCACCAGCACCACCGGGACAGGGGCTTTCTATGGCTACACCTTC.

This clonotype was seen a handful of times. This chain links TRBV6-2 or TRBV6-3 with TRBJ1-5; possible D gene TRBD1, 6 bases. The germline V and J ends were trimmed by 7 bases and 0 bases, with 13 bases remaining between them. The CDR3 contains 15 residues. The germline V gene encodes CDR1 MNHEY and CDR2 SVGEGT. CDR3 nucleotides: TGTGCCAGCACCAAAGGGGGGTATAGCAATCAGCCCCAGCATTTT. Translating it yields CASTKGGYSNQPQHF.

The sample holds a few counts of this clonotype. The chain recombines TRBV20-1 with TRBJ2-3; 8 bases fit TRBD2. With V trimmed by 1 base and J by 2 bases, 2 bases remained unmatched. The CDR3 is made up of 14 amino acids. Germline V gene lookup returns CDR1 DFQATT and CDR2 SNEGSKA (reference sequence). CDR3 DNA sequence: TGCAGTGCTAGAGGCGGGAGGTCCACAGATACGCAGTATTTT. Amino acid sequence: CSARGGRSTDTQYF.

This clonotype has only a few counts. V usage is TRBV7-9 and J usage is TRBJ2-5; the match to TRBD1 covers 7 bases. With 5 bases clipped from V and 2 bases from J, the junction kept 5 bases outside the gene matches. The CDR3 extends over 14 amino acids. Germline V lookup: CDR1 SEHNR, CDR2 FQNEAQ (reference sequence). For the CDR3, the DNA is TGTGCCAGCAGCCTACTGGACAGGCAAGAGACCCAGTACTTC. This gives the protein CASSLLDRQETQYF.

This clonotype was observed once. This rearrangement joins TRBV3-1 to TRBJ2-7; D is possibly TRBD2 (6 bases). The CDR3 loop spans 14 amino acids. Trimming pared 1 base from V and 6 bases from J, leaving 13 bases between. Germline V gene sequence: CDR1 LGHDT, CDR2 YNNKEL (reference sequence). The CDR3 reads CASSQGVAACEQYF. Written as DNA, the CDR3 is TGTGCCAGCAGCCAAGGCGTAGCGGCCTGCGAGCAGTACTTC.

This clonotype was detected only a few times. The chain is built from TRBV5-1 and TRBJ2-7; perhaps D is TRBD1 or TRBD2 (5 bases each). V was cut by 0 bases and J by 1 base, with 11 bases left in between. The CDR3 consists of 15 residues. Germline assignment: CDR1 SGHRS and CDR2 YFSETQ. The DNA for the CDR3 is TGCGCCAGCAGCTTGGCCTCGAGGGGTTCCTACGAGCAGTACTTC. This gives the protein CASSLASRGSYEQYF.

This rearrangement joins TRBV20-1 to TRBJ2-1; the match to TRBD2 covers 11 bases. CDR1 DFQATT and CDR2 SNEGSKA come from the germline V gene (reference sequence). V dropped 6 bases and J dropped 7; count of bases not matched to a gene: 8. This CDR3 is built from 14 residues. CDR3 sequence reads: CSALGTSGPNEQFF. The CDR3 nucleotides are TGCAGTGCCCTCGGGACTAGCGGTCCGAATGAGCAGTTCTTC.

This clonotype was picked up a small number of times. J is TRBJ2-1 and V is TRBV12-3 or TRBV12-4; possibly TRBD1 for D (7 bases). CDR3 length: 14 amino acids. The V end lost 4 bases, the J end lost 10 bases, and 17 bases lay between the germline ends. The CDR3 coding sequence is TGTGCCAGCAGTTCCCCCCGGACAGGAGGGGAGCAGTTCTTC. Protein: CASSSPRTGGEQFF.

This clonotype showed up many times. V and J are TRBV15 and TRBJ2-6; 8 bases align to TRBD1. The CDR3 contains 18 residues. Germline loops: CDR1 LNHNV, CDR2 YYDKDF (reference sequence). V shed 0 bases and J 3 bases; nucleotides not matched to a gene: 7. The chain's CDR3 is CATSRDWQGANGANVLTF. The CDR3 DNA is TGTGCCACCAGCAGAGATTGGCAGGGGGCGAATGGGGCCAACGTCCTGACTTTC.

In regard to this clonotype: One base away lies a much larger clone, so this may be a sequencing read error. CDR3 loop: CAISDLRGEQYF. The DNA for the CDR3 is TGTGCCATCAGTGATCTTAGGGGCGAGCAGTACTTC. The rearrangement joins TRBV10-3 to TRBJ2-7; TRBD1 is a possible D gene (5 bases). Trimming pared 3 bases from V and 6 bases from J, leaving 9 bases between. The CDR3 has 12 residues. Germline V CDR1 and CDR2: ENHRY, SYGVKD.

This clonotype was counted between two and nine times. The chain has TRBV20-1 and TRBJ2-7; a possible D gene is TRBD1 (5 bases). Trimming removed 1 base from V and 4 bases from J, with 14 bases in between. There are 14 residues in the CDR3. Germline loops: CDR1 DFQATT, CDR2 SNEGSKA (reference sequence). CDR3 nucleotide sequence: TGCAGTGCTAGAGTTTCTCTCAGGGCTTACGAGCAGTACTTC. This gives the protein CSARVSLRAYEQYF.